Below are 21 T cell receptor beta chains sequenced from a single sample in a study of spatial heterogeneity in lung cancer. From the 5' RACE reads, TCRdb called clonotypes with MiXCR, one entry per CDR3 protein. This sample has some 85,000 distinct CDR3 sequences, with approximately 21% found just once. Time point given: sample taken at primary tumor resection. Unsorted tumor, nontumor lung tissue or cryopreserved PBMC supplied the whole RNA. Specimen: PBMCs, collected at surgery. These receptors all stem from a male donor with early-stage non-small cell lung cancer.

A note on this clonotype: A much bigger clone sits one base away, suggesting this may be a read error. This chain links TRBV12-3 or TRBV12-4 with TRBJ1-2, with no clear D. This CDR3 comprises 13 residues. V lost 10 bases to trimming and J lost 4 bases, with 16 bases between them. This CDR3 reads CANSLRTAYGYTF. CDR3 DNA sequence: TGTGCCAACAGCCTGAGGACGGCCTATGGCTACACCTTC.

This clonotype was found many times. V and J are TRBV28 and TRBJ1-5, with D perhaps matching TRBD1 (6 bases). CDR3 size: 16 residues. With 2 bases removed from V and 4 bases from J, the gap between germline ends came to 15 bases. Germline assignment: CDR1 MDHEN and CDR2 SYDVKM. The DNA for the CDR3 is TGTGCCAGCAGTTTAGGGGTTGGCAGGGGTAATCAGCCCCAGCATTTT. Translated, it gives CASSLGVGRGNQPQHF.

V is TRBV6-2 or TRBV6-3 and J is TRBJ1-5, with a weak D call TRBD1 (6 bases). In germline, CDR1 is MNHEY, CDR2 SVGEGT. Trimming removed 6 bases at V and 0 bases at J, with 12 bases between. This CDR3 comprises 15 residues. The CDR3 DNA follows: TGTGCCAGCAGCAATGACAGGAATAGCAATCAGCCCCAGCATTTT. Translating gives CASSNDRNSNQPQHF.

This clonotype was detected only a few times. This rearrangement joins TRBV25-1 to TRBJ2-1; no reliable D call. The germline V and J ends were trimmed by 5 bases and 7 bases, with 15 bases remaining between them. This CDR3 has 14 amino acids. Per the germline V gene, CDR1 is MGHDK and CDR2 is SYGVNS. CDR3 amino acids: CASSWELRLNEQFF. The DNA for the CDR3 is TGTGCCAGCAGTTGGGAACTAAGGTTGAATGAGCAGTTCTTC. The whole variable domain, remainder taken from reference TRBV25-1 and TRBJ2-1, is EADIYQTPRYLVIGTGKKITLECSQTMGHDKMYWYQQDPGMELHLIHYSYGVNSTEKGDLSSESTVSRIRTEHFPLTLESARPSHTSQYLCASSWELRLNEQFFGPGTRLTVL.

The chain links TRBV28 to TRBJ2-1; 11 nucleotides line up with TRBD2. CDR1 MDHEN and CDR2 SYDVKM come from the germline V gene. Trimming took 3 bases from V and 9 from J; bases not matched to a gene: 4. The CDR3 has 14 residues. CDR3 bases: TGTGCCAGCAGTTTTGGACTAGCGGGTCTTGAGCAGTTCTTC. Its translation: CASSFGLAGLEQFF.

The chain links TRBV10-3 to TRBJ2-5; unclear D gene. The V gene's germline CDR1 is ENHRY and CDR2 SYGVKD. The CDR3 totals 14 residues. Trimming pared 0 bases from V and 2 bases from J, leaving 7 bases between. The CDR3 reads CAISESMGQETQYF. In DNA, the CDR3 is TGTGCCATCAGTGAGTCGATGGGGCAAGAGACCCAGTACTTC.

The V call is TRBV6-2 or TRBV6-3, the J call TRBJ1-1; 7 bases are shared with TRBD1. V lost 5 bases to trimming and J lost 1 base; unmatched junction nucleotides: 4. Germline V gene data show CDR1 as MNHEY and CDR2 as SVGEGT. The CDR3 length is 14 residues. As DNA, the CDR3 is TGTGCCAGCAGTGAGGGGGCTTGGAACACTGAAGCTTTCTTT. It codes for CASSEGAWNTEAFF.

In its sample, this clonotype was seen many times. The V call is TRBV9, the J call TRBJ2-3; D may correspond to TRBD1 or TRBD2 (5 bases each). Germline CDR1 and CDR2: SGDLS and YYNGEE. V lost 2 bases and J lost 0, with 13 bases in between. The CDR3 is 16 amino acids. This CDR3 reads CASSVSGTASTDTQYF. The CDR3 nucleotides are TGTGCCAGCAGCGTGTCCGGGACCGCGAGCACAGATACGCAGTATTTT.

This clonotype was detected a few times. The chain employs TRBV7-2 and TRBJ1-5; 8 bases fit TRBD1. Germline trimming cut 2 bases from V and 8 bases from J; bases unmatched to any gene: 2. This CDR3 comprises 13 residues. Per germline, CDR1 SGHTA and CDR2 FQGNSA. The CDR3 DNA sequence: TGTGCCAGCAGCTTATCAGGGGGCAAGCCCCAGCATTTT. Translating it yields CASSLSGGKPQHF.

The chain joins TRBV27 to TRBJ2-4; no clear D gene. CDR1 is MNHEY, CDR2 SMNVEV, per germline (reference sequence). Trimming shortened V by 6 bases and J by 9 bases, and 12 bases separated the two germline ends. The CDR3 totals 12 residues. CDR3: CASRTADAIQYF. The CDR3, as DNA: TGTGCCAGCAGGACTGCCGACGCCATTCAGTACTTC.

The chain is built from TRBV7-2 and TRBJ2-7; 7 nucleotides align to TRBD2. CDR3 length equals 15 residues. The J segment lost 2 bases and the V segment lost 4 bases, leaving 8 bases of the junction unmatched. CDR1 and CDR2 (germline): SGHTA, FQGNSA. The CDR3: CASSYFSGLPYEQYF. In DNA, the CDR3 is TGTGCCAGCAGCTACTTCTCGGGACTACCCTACGAGCAGTACTTC. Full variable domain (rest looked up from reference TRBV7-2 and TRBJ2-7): GAGVSQSPSNKVTEKGKDVELRCDPISGHTALYWYRQSLGQGLEFLIYFQGNSAPDKSGLPSDRFSAERTGGSVSTLTIQRTQQEDSAVYLCASSYFSGLPYEQYFGPGTRLTVT.

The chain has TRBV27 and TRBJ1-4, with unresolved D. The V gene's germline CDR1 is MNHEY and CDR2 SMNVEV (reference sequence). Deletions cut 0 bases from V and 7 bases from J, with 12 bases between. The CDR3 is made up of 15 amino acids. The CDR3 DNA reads TGTGCCAGCAGTTTATCGCCGACGGTGGGTGAAAAACTGTTTTTT. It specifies CASSLSPTVGEKLFF.

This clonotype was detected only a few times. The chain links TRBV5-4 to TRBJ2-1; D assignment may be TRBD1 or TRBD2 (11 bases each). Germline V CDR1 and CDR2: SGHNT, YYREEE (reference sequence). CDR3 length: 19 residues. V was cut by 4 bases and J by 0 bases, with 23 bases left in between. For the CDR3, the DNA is TGTGCCAGCAGCCGGACAGGGGGCGGACTAGCGGGCTCCTACAATGAGCAGTTCTTC. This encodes CASSRTGGGLAGSYNEQFF.

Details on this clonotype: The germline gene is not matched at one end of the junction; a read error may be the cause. This CDR3 is CASIWRADANTGELLF. The DNA for the CDR3 is TGTGCCAGCATTTGGCGGGCGGACGCGAACACCGGGGAGCTGTTATTT. V is TRBV6-5 and J is TRBJ2-2, with a possible D match to TRBD2 (5 bases). The germline V gene has CDR1 MNHEY and CDR2 SVGAGI. CDR3 size: 16 residues.

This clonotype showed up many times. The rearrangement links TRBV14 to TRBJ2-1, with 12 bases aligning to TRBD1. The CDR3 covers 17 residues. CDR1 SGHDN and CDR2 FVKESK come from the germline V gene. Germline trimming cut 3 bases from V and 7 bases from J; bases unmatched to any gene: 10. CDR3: CASSHHPGQGAENEQFF. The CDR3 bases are TGTGCCAGCAGCCACCACCCGGGACAGGGGGCAGAGAATGAGCAGTTCTTC.

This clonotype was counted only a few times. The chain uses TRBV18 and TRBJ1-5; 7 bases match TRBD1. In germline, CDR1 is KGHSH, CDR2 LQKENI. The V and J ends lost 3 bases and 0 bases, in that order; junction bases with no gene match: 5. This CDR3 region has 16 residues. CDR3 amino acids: CASSPTTGVSNQPQHF. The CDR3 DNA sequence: TGTGCCAGCTCACCGACCACAGGGGTTAGCAATCAGCCCCAGCATTTT.

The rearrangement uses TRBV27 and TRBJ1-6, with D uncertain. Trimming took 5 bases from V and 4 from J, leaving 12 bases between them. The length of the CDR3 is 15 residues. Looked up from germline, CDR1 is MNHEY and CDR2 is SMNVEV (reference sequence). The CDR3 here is CASSLDWEYNSPLHF. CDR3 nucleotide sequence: TGTGCCAGCAGTCTGGACTGGGAATATAATTCACCCCTCCACTTT.

CDR3 sequence (DNA): TGTGCCAGCAGCTTACTGACCGGGAACTACGAGCAGTACTTC. This gives the protein CASSLLTGNYEQYF. The chain combines TRBV11-2 with TRBJ2-7; a weak D match, TRBD2 (5 bases). This CDR3 is 14 amino acids long. V was trimmed by 2 bases and J by 3 bases, leaving 11 bases between them. Germline values: CDR1 SGHAT, CDR2 FQNNGV.

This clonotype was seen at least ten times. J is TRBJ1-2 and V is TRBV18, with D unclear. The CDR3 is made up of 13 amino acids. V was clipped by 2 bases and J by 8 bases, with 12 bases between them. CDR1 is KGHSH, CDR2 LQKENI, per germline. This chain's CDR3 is CASSPEIDGGYTF. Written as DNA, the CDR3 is TGTGCCAGCTCACCAGAGATAGACGGAGGCTACACCTTC.

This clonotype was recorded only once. CDR3 sequence: CASSLGASAHQGNEQFF. The CDR3 DNA reads TGTGCCAGCAGCTTAGGTGCTAGCGCACACCAGGGTAATGAGCAGTTCTTC. The V and J genes are TRBV7-9 and TRBJ2-1, with D maybe TRBD2 (6 bases). V lost 1 base, J lost 7 bases, and 20 bases lay in between. The CDR3 consists of 17 residues. CDR1 SEHNR and CDR2 FQNEAQ come from the germline V gene (reference sequence).

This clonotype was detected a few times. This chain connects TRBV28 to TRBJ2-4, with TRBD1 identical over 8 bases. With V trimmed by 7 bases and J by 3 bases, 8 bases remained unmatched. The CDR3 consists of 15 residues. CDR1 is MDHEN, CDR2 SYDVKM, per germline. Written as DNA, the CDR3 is TGTGCCAGCAATGACAGGGGCCTTGACAAAAACATTCAGTACTTC. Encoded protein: CASNDRGLDKNIQYF.